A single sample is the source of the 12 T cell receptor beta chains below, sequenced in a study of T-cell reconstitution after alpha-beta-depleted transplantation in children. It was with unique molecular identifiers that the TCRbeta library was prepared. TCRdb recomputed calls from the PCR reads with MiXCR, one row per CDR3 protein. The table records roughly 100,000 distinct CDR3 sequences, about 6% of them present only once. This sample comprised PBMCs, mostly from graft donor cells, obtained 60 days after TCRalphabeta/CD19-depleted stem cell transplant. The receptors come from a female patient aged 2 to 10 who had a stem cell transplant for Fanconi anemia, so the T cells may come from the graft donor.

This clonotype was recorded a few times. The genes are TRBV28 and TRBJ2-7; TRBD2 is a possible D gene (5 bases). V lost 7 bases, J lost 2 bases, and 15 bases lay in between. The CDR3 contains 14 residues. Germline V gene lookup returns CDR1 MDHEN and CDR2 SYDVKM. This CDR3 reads CASNPAGRPYEQYF. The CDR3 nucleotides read TGTGCCAGCAACCCGGCGGGCAGGCCCTACGAGCAGTACTTC. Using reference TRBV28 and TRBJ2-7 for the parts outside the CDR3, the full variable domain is DVKVTQSSRYLVKRTGEKVFLECVQDMDHENMFWYRQDPGLGLRLIYFSYDVKMKEKGDIPEGYSVSREKKERFSLILESASTNQTSMYLCASNPAGRPYEQYFGPGTRLTVT.

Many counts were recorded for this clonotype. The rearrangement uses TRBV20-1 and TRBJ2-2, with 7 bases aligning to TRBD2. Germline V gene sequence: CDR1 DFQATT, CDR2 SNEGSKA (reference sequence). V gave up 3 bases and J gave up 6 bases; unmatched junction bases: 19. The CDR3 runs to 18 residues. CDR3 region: CSARDSYNRGVQAGELFF. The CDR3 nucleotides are TGCAGTGCTAGGGACTCCTATAACCGGGGGGTTCAGGCCGGGGAGCTGTTTTTT.

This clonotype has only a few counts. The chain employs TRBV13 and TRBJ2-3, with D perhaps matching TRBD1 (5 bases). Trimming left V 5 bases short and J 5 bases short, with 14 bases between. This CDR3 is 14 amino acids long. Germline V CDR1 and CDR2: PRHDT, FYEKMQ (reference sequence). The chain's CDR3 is CASSPRQTLDTQYF. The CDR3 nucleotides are TGTGCCAGCAGCCCCCGACAGACTCTAGATACGCAGTATTTT.

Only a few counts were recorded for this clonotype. CDR3 in amino acids: CASSLGTRDEQFF. CDR3 nucleotides: TGTGCCAGCAGCTTAGGGACTAGGGATGAGCAGTTCTTC. The rearrangement uses TRBV7-9 and TRBJ2-1; TRBD2 matches 7 bases. CDR3 length: 13 amino acids. CDR1 SEHNR and CDR2 FQNEAQ come from the germline V gene (reference sequence). V shed 1 base, J shed 8 bases, and the junction held 2 bases outside the gene matches.

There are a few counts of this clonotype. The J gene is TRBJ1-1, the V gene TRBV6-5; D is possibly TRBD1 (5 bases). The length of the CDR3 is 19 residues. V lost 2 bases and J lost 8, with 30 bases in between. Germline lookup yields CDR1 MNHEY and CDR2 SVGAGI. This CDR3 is CASSYAPHDSPNFAGEAFF. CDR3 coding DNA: TGTGCCAGCAGTTACGCCCCCCACGACAGCCCCAATTTTGCCGGCGAAGCTTTCTTT.

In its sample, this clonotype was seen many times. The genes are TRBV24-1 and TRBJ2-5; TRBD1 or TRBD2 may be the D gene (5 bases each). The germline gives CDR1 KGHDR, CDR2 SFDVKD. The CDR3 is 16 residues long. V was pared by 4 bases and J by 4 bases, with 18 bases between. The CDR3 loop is CATSDPTGRRTETQYF. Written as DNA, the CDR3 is TGTGCCACCAGTGACCCAACGGGGCGGAGGACAGAGACCCAGTACTTC.

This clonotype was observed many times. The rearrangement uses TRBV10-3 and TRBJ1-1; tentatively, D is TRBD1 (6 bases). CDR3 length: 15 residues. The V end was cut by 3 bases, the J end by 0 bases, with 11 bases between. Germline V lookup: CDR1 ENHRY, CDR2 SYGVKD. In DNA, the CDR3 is TGTGCCATCAGTGACCGACAGGTCCTGAACACTGAAGCTTTCTTT. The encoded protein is CAISDRQVLNTEAFF.

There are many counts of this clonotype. For the CDR3, the DNA is TGCAGTGTCGCAACTGGGACTAGCGGGCCCAATGAGCAGTTCTTC. It encodes CSVATGTSGPNEQFF. The V and J genes are TRBV20-1 and TRBJ2-1; 12 nucleotides align to TRBD2. The CDR3 spans 15 residues. Losses at the gene ends were 7 bases for V and 6 bases for J; bases not matched to a gene: 10. Germline V gene sequence: CDR1 DFQATT, CDR2 SNEGSKA (reference sequence).

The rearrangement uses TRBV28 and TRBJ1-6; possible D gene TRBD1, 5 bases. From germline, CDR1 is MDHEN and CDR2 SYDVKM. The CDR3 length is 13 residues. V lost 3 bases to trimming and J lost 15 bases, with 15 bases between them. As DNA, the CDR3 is TGTGCCAGCAGTTTTTCGGGGACCGGGCTCCTCCACTTT. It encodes CASSFSGTGLLHF.

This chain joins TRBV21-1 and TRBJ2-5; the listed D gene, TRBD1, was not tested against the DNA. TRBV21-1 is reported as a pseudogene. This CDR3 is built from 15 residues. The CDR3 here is CASSKDCRGGETQYF. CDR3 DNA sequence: TGTGCCAGCAGCAAAGACTGTAGGGGCGGGGAGACCCAGTACTTC.

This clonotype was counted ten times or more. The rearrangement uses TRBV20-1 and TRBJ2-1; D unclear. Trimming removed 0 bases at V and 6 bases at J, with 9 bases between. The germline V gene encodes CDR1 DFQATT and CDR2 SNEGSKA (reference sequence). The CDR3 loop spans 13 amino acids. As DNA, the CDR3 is TGCAGTGCTAGAGATTCGAGTAGCAATGAGCAGTTCTTC. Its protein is CSARDSSSNEQFF.

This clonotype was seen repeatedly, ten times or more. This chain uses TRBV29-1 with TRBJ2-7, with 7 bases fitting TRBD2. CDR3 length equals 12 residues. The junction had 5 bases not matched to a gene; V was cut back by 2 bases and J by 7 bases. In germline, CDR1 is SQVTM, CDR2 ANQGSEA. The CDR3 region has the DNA TGCAGCGTTGAATCTTCCGGGGGGGAGCAGTACTTC. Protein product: CSVESSGGEQYF.